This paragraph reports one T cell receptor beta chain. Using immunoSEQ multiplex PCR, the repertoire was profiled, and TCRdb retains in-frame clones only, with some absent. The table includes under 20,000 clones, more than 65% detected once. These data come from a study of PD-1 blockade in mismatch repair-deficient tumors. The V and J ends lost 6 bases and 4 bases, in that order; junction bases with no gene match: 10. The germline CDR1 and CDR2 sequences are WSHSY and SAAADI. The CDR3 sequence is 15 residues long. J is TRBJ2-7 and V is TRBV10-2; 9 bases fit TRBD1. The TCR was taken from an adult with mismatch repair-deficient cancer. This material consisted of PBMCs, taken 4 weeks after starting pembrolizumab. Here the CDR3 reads CASRKRTGDDYEQYF. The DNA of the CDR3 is TGCGCCAGCAGAAAACGGACAGGGGACGATTACGAGCAGTACTTC.